The T cell receptor (beta chain) under discussion was sequenced for a study of long-term antiretroviral therapy in people with HIV. Whole-study results and caveats: Clonal expansions arising prior to ART prevailed in the repertoire at every time point.

CDR1 and CDR2 from the germline V gene are MNHNS and SASEGT. The V gene end was trimmed by 9 bases and the J gene end by 5 bases; junction bases not matched to a gene: 6. The CDR3 contains 14 residues. In regard to this clone: What it binds is not known.

Every specimen provided roughly 0.9-10 million cryopreserved PBMC before DNA extraction took place. Samples were assayed with immunoSEQ v3.0 at survey level. Clones were sequenced by immunoSEQ multiplex PCR, and TCRdb holds only the in-frame ones, with some missing. The sample contains approximately 20,000 clones, around 84% of which appear only once. The chain recombines TRBV6-1 with TRBJ2-2, with 10 positions matching TRBD2. The receptor comes from a man aged 18 to 30 with HIV. This specimen consisted of unsorted PBMCs, obtained 0.9 years after starting antiretroviral therapy. CDR3 residues: CASGWTSGTGELFF. CDR3 coding DNA: TGTGCCAGTGGCTGGACTAGCGGTACCGGGGAGCTGTTTTTT.